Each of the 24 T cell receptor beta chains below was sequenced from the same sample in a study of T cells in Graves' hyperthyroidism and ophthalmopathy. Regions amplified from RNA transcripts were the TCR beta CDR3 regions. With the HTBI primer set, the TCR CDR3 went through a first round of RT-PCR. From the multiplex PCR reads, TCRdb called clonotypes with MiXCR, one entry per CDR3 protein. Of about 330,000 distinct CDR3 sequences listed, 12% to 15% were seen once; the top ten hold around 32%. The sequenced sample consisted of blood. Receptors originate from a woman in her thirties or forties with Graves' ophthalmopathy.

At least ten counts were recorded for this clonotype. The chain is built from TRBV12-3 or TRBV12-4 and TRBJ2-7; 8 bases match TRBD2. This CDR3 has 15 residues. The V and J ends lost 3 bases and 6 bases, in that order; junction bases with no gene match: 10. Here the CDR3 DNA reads TGTGCCAGCAGTTTTTCGGCTAGCGGGCGAGTCGAGCAGTACTTC. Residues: CASSFSASGRVEQYF.

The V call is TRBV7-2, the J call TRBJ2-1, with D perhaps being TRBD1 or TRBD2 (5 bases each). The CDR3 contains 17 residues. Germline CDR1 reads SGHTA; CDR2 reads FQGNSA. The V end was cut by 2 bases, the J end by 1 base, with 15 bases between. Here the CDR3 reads CASSLYRDPSSYNEQFF. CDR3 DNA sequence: TGTGCCAGCAGCTTATACCGGGACCCCAGTTCCTACAATGAGCAGTTCTTC.

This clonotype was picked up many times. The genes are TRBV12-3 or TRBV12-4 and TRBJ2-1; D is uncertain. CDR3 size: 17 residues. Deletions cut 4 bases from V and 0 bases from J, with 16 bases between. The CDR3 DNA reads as TGTGCCAGCAGTTCCTTGTTCGGCTCCGGCTCCTACAATGAGCAGTTCTTC. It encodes CASSSLFGSGSYNEQFF.

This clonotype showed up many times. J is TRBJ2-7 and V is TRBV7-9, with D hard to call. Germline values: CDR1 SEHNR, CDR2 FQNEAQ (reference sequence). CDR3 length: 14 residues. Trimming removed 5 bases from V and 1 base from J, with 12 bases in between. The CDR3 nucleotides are TGTGCCAGCAGCCTTTCGACGTGGTCCTACGAGCAGTACTTC. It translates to CASSLSTWSYEQYF.

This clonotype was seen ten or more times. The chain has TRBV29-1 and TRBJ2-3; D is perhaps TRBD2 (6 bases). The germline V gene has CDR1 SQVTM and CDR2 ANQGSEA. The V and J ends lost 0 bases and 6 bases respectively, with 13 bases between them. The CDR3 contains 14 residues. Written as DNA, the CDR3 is TGCAGCGTTGAAGATCGAGGGGACTGGGATACGCAGTATTTT. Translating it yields CSVEDRGDWDTQYF.

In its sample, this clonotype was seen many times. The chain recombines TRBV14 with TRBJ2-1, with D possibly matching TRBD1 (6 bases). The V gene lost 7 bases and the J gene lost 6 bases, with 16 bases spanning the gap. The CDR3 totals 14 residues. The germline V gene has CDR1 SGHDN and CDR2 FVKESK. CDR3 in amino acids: CASTEWDKRNEQFF. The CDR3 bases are TGTGCCAGCACCGAGTGGGACAAGCGCAATGAGCAGTTCTTC.

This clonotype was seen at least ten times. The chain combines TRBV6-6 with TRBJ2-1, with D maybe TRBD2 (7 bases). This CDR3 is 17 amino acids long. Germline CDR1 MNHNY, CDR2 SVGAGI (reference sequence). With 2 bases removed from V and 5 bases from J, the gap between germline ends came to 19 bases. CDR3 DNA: TGTGCCAGCAGTTACCCTAAATTGGCGGGGGCTAACAATGAGCAGTTCTTC. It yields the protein CASSYPKLAGANNEQFF.

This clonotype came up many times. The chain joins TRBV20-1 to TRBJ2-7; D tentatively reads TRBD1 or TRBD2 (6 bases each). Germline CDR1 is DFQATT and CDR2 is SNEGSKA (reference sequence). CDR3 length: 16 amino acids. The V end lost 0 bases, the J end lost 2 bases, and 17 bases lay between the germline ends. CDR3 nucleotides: TGCAGTGCTAGAGACCCATCAGGGGCTAGCGCCTACGAGCAGTACTTC. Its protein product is CSARDPSGASAYEQYF.

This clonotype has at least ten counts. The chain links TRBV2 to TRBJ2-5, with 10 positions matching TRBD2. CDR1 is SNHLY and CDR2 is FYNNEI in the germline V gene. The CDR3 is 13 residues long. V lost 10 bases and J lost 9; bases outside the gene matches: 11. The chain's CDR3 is CATRTSGGWAQYF. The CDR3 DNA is TGTGCCACCCGGACTAGCGGAGGTTGGGCCCAGTACTTC.

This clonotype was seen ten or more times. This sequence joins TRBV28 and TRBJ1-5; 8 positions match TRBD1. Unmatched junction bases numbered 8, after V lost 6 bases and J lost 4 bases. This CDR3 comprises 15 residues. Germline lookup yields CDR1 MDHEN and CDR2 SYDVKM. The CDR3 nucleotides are TGTGCCAGCAGCGAAACAGGGGGGTCGAATCAGCCCCAGCATTTT. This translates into CASSETGGSNQPQHF.

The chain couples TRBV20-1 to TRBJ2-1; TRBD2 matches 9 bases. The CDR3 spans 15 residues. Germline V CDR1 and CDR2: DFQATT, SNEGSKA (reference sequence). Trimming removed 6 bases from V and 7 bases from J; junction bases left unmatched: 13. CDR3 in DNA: TGCAGTGCGCTACCCCTGAGCGGGAGGCGGAATGAGCAGTTCTTC. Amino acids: CSALPLSGRRNEQFF.

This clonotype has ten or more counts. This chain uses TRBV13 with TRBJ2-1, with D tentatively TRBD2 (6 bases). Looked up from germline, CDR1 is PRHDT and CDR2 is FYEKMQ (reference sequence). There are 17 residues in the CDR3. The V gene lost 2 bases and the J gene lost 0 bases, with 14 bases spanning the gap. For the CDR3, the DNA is TGTGCCAGCAGCTTATTGCCTAGCGTGAGCTCCTACAATGAGCAGTTCTTC. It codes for CASSLLPSVSSYNEQFF.

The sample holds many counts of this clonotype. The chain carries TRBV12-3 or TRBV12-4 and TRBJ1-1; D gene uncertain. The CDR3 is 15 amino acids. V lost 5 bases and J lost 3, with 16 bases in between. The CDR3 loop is CASSPDPGRHTEAFF. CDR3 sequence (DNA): TGTGCCAGCAGTCCAGATCCGGGCAGGCACACTGAAGCTTTCTTT.

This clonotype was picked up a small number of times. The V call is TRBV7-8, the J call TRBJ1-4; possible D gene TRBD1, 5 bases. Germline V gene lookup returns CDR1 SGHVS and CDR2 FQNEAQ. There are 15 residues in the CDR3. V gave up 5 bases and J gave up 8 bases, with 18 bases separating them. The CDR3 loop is CASSPPRLGVEKLFF. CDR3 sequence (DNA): TGTGCCAGCAGCCCACCCCGGTTGGGGGTCGAAAAACTGTTTTTT. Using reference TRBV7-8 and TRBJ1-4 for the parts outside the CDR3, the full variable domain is GAGVSQSPRYKVAKRGQDVALRCDPISGHVSLFWYQQALGQGPEFLTYFQNEAQLDKSGLPSDRFFAERPEGSVSTLKIQRTQQEDSAVYLCASSPPRLGVEKLFFGSGTQLSVL.

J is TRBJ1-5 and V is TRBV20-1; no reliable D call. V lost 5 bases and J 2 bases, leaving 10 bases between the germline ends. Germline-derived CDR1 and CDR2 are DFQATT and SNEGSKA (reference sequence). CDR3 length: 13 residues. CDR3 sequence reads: CSAGSGGNQPQHF. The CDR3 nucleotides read TGCAGTGCTGGGTCTGGTGGCAATCAGCCCCAGCATTTT.

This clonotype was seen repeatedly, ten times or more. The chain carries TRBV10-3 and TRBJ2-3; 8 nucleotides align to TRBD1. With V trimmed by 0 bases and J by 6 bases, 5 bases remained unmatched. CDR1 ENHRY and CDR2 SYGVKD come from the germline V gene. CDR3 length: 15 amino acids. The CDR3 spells CAISESGQGGDTQYF. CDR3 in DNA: TGTGCCATCAGTGAGTCCGGACAGGGCGGGGATACGCAGTATTTT.

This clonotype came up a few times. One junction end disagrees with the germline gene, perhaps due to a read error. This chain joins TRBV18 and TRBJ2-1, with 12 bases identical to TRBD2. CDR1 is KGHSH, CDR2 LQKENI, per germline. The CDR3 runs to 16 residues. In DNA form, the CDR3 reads TGTGCCAGCTCACCGACTAGCGGGAGCTCCCACAATGAGCAGTTCTTC. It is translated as CASSPTSGSSHNEQFF.

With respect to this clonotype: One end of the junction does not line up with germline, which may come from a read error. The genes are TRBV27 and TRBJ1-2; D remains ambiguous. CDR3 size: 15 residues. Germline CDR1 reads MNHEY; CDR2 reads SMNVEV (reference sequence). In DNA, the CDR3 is TGTGCCCGCAGTTTATCCCCACAGCTTAACTATGGCTACACCTTC. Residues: CARSLSPQLNYGYTF.

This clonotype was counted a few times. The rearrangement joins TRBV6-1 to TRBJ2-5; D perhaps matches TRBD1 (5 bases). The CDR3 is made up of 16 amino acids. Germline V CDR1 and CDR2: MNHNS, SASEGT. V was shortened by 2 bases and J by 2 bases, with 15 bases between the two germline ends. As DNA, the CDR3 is TGTGCCAGCAGTGAACTCCAGAACAGGCTACAAGAGACCCAGTACTTC. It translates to CASSELQNRLQETQYF.

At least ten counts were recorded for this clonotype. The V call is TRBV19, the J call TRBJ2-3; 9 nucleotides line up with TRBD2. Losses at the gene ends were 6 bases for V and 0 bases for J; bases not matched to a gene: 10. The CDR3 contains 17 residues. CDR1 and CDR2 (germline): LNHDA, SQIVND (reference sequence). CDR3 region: CASSWRGGFWSTDTQYF. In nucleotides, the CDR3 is TGTGCCAGTAGCTGGCGGGGGGGCTTCTGGAGCACAGATACGCAGTATTTT. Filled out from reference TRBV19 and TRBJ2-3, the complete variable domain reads DGGITQSPKYLFRKEGQNVTLSCEQNLNHDAMYWYRQDPGQGLRLIYYSQIVNDFQKGDIAEGYSVSREKKESFPLTVTSAQKNPTAFYLCASSWRGGFWSTDTQYFGPGTRLTVL.

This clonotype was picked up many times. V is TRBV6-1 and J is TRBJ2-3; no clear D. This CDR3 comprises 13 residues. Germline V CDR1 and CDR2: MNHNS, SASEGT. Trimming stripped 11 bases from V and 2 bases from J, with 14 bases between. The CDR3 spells CASQGHSTDTQYF. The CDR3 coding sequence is TGTGCCTCTCAAGGGCATTCCACAGATACGCAGTATTTT.

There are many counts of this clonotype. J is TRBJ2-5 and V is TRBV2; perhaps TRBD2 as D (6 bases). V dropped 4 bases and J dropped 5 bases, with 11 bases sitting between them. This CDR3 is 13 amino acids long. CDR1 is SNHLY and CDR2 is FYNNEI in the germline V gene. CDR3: CASSGTSHETQYF. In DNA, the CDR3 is TGTGCCAGCAGTGGTACTAGCCATGAGACCCAGTACTTC.

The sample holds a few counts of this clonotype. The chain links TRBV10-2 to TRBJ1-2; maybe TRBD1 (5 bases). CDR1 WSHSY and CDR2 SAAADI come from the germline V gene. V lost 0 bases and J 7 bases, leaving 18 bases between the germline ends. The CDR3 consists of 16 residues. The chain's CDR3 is CASSESTAVKRGGYTF. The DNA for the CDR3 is TGCGCCAGCAGTGAGTCTACAGCGGTGAAAAGGGGTGGCTACACCTTC.

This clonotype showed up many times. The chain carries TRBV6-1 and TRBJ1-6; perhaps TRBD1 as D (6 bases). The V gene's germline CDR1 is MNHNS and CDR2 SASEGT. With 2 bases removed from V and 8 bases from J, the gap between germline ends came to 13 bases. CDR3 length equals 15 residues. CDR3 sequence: CASSEQGYLDSPLHF. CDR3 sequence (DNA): TGTGCCAGCAGTGAACAGGGGTATCTAGATTCACCCCTCCACTTT.